These T cell receptor beta chains were read from a single sample in a study of cytomegalovirus exposure and HLA in healthy donors. Using immunoSEQ multiplex PCR, the repertoire was profiled, and TCRdb retains in-frame clones only, with some absent. Of 80,000 to 100,000 clones listed, over 75% are singletons. The sample was PBMCs. Receptors originate from a man aged 35 to 55 in good health and CMV-seropositive. The CDR3 runs from the conserved cysteine through the conserved F or W. A D gene is named only where the DNA matches it firmly. Some rows mark clone size as missing; the rest say once, few, many or name a class of expanded clone.

>TRBJ2-5|NA|15|few|TRBV4-2
TGTGCCAGCAGCCTCTCTTTCCGGGGCCAAGAGACCCAGTACTTC
CASSLSFRGQETQYF
>TRBJ1-2|TRBD1|14|NA|TRBV5-1
TGCGCCAGCAGCTTGGCCCAGACAGGGGATGGCTACACCTTC
CASSLAQTGDGYTF
>TRBJ2-1|NA|16|NA|TRBV27
TGTGCCAGCAGTCCTCACCTTGGGGGAGGAGAGGTGGAGCAGTTCTTC
CASSPHLGGGEVEQFF
>TRBJ2-5|TRBD2|16|NA|TRBV5-4
TGTGCCAGCAGCTTGGAACTAGCGGGGGCTAAAGAGACCCAGTACTTC
CASSLELAGAKETQYF
>TRBJ1-1|NA|11|NA|TRBV11-2
TGTGCCAGCGCCAGGGGTACTGAAGCTTTCTTT
CASARGTEAFF
>TRBJ2-3|TRBD2|19|once|TRBV5-1
TGCGCCAGCAGCCCCCTTGGGGCGGGAGGTGGTCGGATTGAGGATACGCAGTATTTT
CASSPLGAGGGRIEDTQYF
>TRBJ2-1|NA|12|NA|TRBV29-1
TGCAGCGTTGGAGGAGAACGTAATGAGCAGTTCTTC
CSVGGERNEQFF
>TRBJ1-1|TRBD1|14|NA|TRBV18
TGTGCCAGCTCACCAGCGACAGGGTCCACTGAAGCTTTCTTT
CASSPATGSTEAFF
>TRBJ2-6|NA|15|once|TRBV7-9
TGTGCCAGCAGCTTAAAGGGGGCTGGGGCCAACGTCCTGACTTTC
CASSLKGAGANVLTF
>TRBJ2-3|TRBD2|16|NA|TRBV11-2
TGTGCCAGCAGCTTTAACCTCGGGGGGGCCCCAGATACGCAGTATTTT
CASSFNLGGAPDTQYF
>TRBJ2-1|NA|14|NA|TRBV4-2
TGTGCCAGCAGCATTGGAACTGGCGGGGAGAGTGAGTTCTTC
CASSIGTGGESEFF